These T cell receptor beta chains were read from a single sample in a study of T cell repertoires in cytomegalovirus infection. Via MiXCR, TCRdb re-called the reads, giving one row per CDR3 protein. The sample has more than 400,000 distinct CDR3 sequences, around a quarter seen once. Material for sequencing was PBMCs. These receptor sequences come from a human donor in good health (CMV status not recorded). Some clones in this sample may be carry-over from other donors' samples. The CDR3 runs from the conserved cysteine through the conserved F or W. D genes are given only for firm matches. Rows give clone size only sometimes, using once, few, many, or a class for an expanded clone.

once	NA	TRBV20-1	14	TRBJ2-3	TGCAGTGCTAGCGGGACACTCCACACAGATACGCAGTATTTT	CSASGTLHTDTQYF
many	NA	TRBV7-2	12	TRBJ2-7	TGTGCCAGCAGGGCCGTGGACTACGAGCAGTACTTC	CASRAVDYEQYF
NA	NA	TRBV7-8	15	TRBJ1-2	TGTGCCAGCAGCTTGGGGTCTACAGGAGACTATGGCTACACCTTC	CASSLGSTGDYGYTF
few	NA	TRBV15	12	TRBJ2-5	TGTGCCACCAGCTTCGGGCCGGAGACCCAGTACTTC	CATSFGPETQYF
NA	TRBD1	TRBV5-5	17	TRBJ1-2	TGTGCCAGCAGCTTGGCGGCGACAGGGGGGATGGACTATGGCTACACCTTC	CASSLAATGGMDYGYTF
few	NA	TRBV7-2	15	TRBJ1-3	TGTGCCAGCAGCTTAAACAGGGTATCAAGAAACACCATATATTTT	CASSLNRVSRNTIYF
NA	NA	TRBV15	15	TRBJ1-5	TGTGCCACCAGCGCGACCGGACTCGACAATCAGCCCCAGCATTTT	CATSATGLDNQPQHF
few	NA	TRBV6-2/TRBV6-3	17	TRBJ2-1	TGTGCCAGCAGTTACTCGACCCCCGGGGTGGGGGTAGATGAGCAGTTCTTC	CASSYSTPGVGVDEQFF
NA	TRBD2	TRBV11-3	14	TRBJ2-1	TGTGCCAGCAGCATTAGCGGGACTGACAATGAGCAGTTCTTC	CASSISGTDNEQFF
few	NA	TRBV28	12	TRBJ2-7	TGTGCCAGCAGTCCGGGAGTACGGGAGCAGTACTTC	CASSPGVREQYF
few	NA	TRBV20-1	15	TRBJ2-3	TGCAGTGCTAGTGGTAACAGGCTCCACACAGATACGCAGTATTTT	CSASGNRLHTDTQYF
NA	NA	TRBV28	14	TRBJ1-1	TGTGCCAGCAGTTTATTTCGCAGTAACACTGAAGCTTTCTTT	CASSLFRSNTEAFF
NA	NA	TRBV30	15	TRBJ2-1	TGTGCCTGGAGGGAAACTAGGCGCCCCTACAATGAGCAGTTCTTC	CAWRETRRPYNEQFF
NA	NA	TRBV7-9	13	TRBJ2-3	TGTGCCAGCAGCTTAGAGGTCCACAATACGCAGTATTTT	CASSLEVHNTQYF
many	TRBD2	TRBV12-5	14	TRBJ2-1	TGTGCTAGTGCTGGGACTAGCGAGATCAATGAGCAGTTCTTC	CASAGTSEINEQFF
NA	NA	TRBV12-3/TRBV12-4	13	TRBJ1-1	TGTGCCAGCATCGGGGGTGGTCTGACTGAAGCTTTCTTT	CASIGGGLTEAFF
many	NA	TRBV11-2	16	TRBJ2-1	TGTGCCAGCAGCTTAGTTGGCGGAGGCTCCTACAATGAGCAGTTCTTC	CASSLVGGGSYNEQFF
NA	TRBD1	TRBV7-2	16	TRBJ1-2	TGTGCCAGCAGCTTAGTGGCAGGGGGTCCTAACTATGGCTACACCTTC	CASSLVAGGPNYGYTF